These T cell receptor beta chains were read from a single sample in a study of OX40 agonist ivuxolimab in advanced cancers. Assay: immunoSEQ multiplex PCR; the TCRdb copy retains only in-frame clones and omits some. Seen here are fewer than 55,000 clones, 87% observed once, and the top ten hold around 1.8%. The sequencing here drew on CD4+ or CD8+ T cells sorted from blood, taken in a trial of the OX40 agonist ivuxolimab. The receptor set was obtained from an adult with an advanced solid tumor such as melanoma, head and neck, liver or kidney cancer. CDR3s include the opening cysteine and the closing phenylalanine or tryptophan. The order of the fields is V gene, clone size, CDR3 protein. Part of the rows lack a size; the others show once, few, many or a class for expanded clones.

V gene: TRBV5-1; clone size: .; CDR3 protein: CASSLVTGSSHEQYF
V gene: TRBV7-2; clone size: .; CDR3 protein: CASSPDRVQGYTF
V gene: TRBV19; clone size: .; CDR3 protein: CASTTGANTGELFF
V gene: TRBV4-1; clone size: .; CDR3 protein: CASSQGPPSTYEQYF
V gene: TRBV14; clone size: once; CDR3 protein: CASSRRDRARDGYTF
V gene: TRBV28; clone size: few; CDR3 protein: CASSIQGAPTNYGYTF
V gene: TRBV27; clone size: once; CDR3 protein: CASRFSFEVDQPQHF
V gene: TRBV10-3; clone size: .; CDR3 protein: CAISEVAGGRSGYTF
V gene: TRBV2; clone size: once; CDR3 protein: CASRHRGSNYGYTF
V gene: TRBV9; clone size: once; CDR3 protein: CASSVGTGDQPQHF
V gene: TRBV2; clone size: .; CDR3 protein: CASLNGVAGRADTQYF
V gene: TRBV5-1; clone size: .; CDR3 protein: CASSPGYLAGGQNEQFF
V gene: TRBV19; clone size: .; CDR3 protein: CASSLVGRGTEAFF
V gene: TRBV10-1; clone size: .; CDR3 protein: CASSESTNSQNEQFF
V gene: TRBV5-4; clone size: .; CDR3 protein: CASSTTNWQGEQFF
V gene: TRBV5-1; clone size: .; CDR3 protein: CASSFFGVDEKLFF
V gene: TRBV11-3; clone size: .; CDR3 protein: CASSSGLAGADTQYF
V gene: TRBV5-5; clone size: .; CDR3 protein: CASSLGSMGPGELFF
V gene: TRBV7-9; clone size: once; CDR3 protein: CASSLEAGYTGELFF
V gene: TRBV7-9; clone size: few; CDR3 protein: CASSLPYRLAGTYNEQFF
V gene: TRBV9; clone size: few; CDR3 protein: CASSAARGAPSYGYTF
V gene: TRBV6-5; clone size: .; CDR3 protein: CASNKGGTDTQYF
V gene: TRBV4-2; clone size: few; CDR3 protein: CASSRLGEEGTF
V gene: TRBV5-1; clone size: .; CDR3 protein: CASSYTGGVKGETQYF
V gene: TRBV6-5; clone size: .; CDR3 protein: CASSYWTGGGYGYTF
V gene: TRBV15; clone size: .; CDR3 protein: CATSRGTDQPQHF
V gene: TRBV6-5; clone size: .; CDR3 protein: CASSWLPNQPQHF
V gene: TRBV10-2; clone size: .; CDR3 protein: CASNQGGETQYF
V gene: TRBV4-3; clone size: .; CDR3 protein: CASSQESVGYGYTF
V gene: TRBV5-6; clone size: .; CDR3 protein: CASRSLAGYEQYF
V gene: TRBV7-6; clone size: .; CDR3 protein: CASSPDRVGQPQHF
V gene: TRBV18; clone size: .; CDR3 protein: CASSPSGVGGNQPQHF
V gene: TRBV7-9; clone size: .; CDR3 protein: CASSLAGPPGNTIYF
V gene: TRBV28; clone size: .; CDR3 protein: CASTKTGAHRNEKLFF
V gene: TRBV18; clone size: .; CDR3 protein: CASSPGTGIGNTIYF
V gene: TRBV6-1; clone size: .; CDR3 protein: CASSVGYRGAVF
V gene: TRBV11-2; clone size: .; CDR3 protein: CASSERGGATVDEQFF
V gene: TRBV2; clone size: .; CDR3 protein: CASSEGVDTQYF
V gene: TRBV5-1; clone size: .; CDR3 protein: CASSAVQGVSYGYTF
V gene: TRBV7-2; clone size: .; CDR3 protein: CASSLQLNQPQHF
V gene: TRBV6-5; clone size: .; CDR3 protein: CASSYGREVHGYTF
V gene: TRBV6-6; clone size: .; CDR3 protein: CASSQIMRDQPQHF